These T cell receptor beta chains were read from a single sample in a study of blood T cells in healthy people across ages. One entry per CDR3 protein, called by TCRdb with MiXCR from the 5' RACE reads. Of about a million distinct CDR3 sequences listed, around two fifths are singletons. The source material was blood. Every receptor here comes from a man aged 18 to 29 in good health. CDR3s leave out the opening cysteine and the closing phenylalanine or tryptophan. D genes are given only for firm matches. Not every row has a clone size; where given, it reads once, few, many or a size class.

>TRBJ1-1|TRBD1|TRBV20-1|NA
SAREAGTGGKAF
>TRBJ1-2|TRBD1|TRBV13|few
ASSYRPDRSYGYT
>TRBJ2-1|NA|TRBV2|many
ASSNKEQF
>TRBJ2-3|NA|TRBV6-6|few
ASSYLQGRSTDTQY
>TRBJ2-7|NA|TRBV28|NA
ASTSQSLSYEQY
>TRBJ1-2|NA|TRBV6-5|few
ASSDGSRLYGYT
>TRBJ1-5|TRBD1|TRBV18|NA
ASSPVVGQGSIDQPQH
>TRBJ1-1|NA|TRBV2|NA
ASSRDGATEAF
>TRBJ2-1|TRBD1|TRBV6-5|NA
ASSPEGQIYNEQF
>TRBJ1-1|TRBD1|TRBV13|NA
ASSSGTGVVDGTEAF
>TRBJ2-3|NA|TRBV29-1|many
SVWTSTDTQY
>TRBJ1-1|NA|TRBV7-2|NA
ASSSWTVRTEAF
>TRBJ1-1|TRBD1|TRBV4-3|NA
ASSQDRWTGRNTEAF
>TRBJ2-5|NA|TRBV11-1|few
ASRTSPGSQETQY
>TRBJ2-2|TRBD1|TRBV24-1|few
ATSDGTGFNTGELF
>TRBJ1-1|NA|TRBV20-1|NA
SARVMVEAF
>TRBJ2-1|TRBD2|TRBV6-2/TRBV6-3|NA
ASSHSTSGGPYEQF
>TRBJ2-1|NA|TRBV20-1|many
SAREDSDEQF